One and the same sample provided the 4 T cell receptor beta chains below, sequenced in a study of beta chain features in type 1 diabetes. Study-level results: The study found moderately but significantly shorter TCRB CDR3s in all four CD4+ subsets of Type 1 diabetes patients.

These receptors' targets are unknown. Expressed TCRB transcripts were sequenced after all isolated RNA was converted to cDNA. Sequencing was performed with immunoSEQ multiplex PCR; in TCRdb, only in-frame clones are kept and a portion is missing. This repertoire shows approximately 730,000 clones, around an eighth found once; its top ten account for approximately 0.021%. Sequencing was carried out using naive CD4+ T cells from blood. The receptor set was obtained from a man between 18 and 29 years old with type 1 diabetes.

The rearrangement links TRBV29-1 to TRBJ1-4, with D unresolved. Trimming shortened V by 6 bases and J by 3 bases, and 8 bases separated the two germline ends. This CDR3 is 12 amino acids long. The germline V gene encodes CDR1 SQVTM and CDR2 ANQGSEA. The CDR3 loop is CSVEEANEKLFF. CDR3 nucleotide sequence: TGCAGCGTCGAGGAGGCTAATGAAAAACTGTTTTTT.

This clone was counted only a few times. The genes are TRBV30 and TRBJ2-1; 7 nucleotides line up with TRBD2. This CDR3 has 14 amino acids. The germline V gene encodes CDR1 GTSNPN and CDR2 SVGIG (reference sequence). The V and J ends lost 4 bases and 2 bases, in that order; junction bases with no gene match: 5. This CDR3 reads CAWKGLAAYNEQFF. The CDR3 DNA reads TGTGCCTGGAAAGGTCTAGCGGCCTACAATGAGCAGTTCTTC. The variable domain in full, with the rest retrieved from reference TRBV30 and TRBJ2-1, is SQTIHQWPATLVQPVGSPLSLECTVEGTSNPNLYWYRQAAGRGLQLLFYSVGIGQISSEVPQNLSASRPQDRQFILSSKKLLLSDSGFYLCAWKGLAAYNEQFFGPGTRLTVL.

This clone was seen a few times. The gene calls are TRBV6-6 and TRBJ1-2; D is possibly TRBD1 (5 bases). Germline CDR1 is MNHNY and CDR2 is SVGAGI (reference sequence). This CDR3 comprises 15 residues. V was clipped by 0 bases and J by 5 bases, with 13 bases between them. Written as DNA, the CDR3 is TGTGCCAGCAGTTACTCCAGCGGGGGGTGGTATGGCTACACCTTC. It is translated as CASSYSSGGWYGYTF.

This clone was observed a few times. The chain joins TRBV6-1 to TRBJ2-7; 7 bases agree with TRBD1. J gave up 3 bases and V 1 base, and 6 bases lay outside the gene matches. The CDR3 consists of 15 residues. The V gene's germline CDR1 is MNHNS and CDR2 SASEGT. CDR3 loop: CASSEGQGPNYEQYF. As DNA, the CDR3 is TGTGCCAGCAGTGAAGGACAGGGTCCAAACTACGAGCAGTACTTC.